This T cell receptor beta chain was observed in a study of blood T cells in healthy people across ages. Looked up from germline, CDR1 is MNHNS and CDR2 is SASEGT. CDR3 length: 11 amino acids. With 6 bases removed from V and 7 bases from J, the gap between germline ends came to 9 bases. Together with a sample-barcoded 5' primer, a J-beta primer mix was included in a second PCR lasting roughly 6 to 12 cycles. TCRdb used MiXCR to reprocess the 5' RACE reads, holding one entry per CDR3 protein. The table shows fewer than 900,000 distinct CDR3 sequences, with 35% to 40% occurring only once. This chain joins TRBV6-1 and TRBJ1-1; D possibly corresponds to TRBD1 (6 bases). This TCR was sampled from a man aged 18-30 years in good health. What was sequenced was blood. The CDR3: CASRPDSEAFF. The DNA of the CDR3 is TGTGCCAGCAGACCGGACAGTGAAGCTTTCTTT.